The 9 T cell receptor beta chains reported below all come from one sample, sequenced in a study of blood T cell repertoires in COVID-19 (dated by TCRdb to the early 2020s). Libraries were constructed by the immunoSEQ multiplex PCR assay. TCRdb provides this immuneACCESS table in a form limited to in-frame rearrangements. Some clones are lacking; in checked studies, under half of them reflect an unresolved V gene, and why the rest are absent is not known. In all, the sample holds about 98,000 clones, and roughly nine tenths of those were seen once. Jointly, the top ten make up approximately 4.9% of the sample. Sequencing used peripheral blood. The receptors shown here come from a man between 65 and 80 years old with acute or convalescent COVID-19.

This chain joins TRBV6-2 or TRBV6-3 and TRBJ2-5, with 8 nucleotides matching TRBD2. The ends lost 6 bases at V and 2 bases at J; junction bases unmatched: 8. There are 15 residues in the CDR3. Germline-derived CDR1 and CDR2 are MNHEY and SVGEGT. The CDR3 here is CASSLSGGRQETQYF. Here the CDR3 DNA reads TGTGCCAGCAGCCTCAGCGGGGGACGGCAAGAGACCCAGTACTTC.

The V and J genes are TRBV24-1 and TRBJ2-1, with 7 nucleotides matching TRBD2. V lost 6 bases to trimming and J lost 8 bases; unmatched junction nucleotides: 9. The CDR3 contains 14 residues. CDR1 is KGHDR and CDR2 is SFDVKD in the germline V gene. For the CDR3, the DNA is TGTGCCACCAGTCACCTGGGGGAGGGCGATGAGCAGTTCTTC. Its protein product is CATSHLGEGDEQFF.

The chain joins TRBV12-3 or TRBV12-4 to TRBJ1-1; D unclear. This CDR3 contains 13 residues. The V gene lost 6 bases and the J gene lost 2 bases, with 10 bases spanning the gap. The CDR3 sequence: CASSPLVNTEAFF. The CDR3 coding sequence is TGTGCCAGCAGCCCCCTTGTTAACACTGAAGCTTTCTTT.

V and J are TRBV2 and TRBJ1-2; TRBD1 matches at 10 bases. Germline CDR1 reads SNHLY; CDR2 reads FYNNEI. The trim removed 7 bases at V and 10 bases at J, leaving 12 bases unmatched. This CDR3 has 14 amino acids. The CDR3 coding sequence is TGTGCCAGCACCGACGGTACGACAGGGGGCCACTACACCTTC. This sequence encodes CASTDGTTGGHYTF.

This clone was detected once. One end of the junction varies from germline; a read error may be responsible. The CDR3 region is CASSLSGDRPRVLF. The CDR3 region has the DNA TGCGCCAGCAGCCTGTCAGGGGACAGGCCCCGAGTGCTCTTT. V gene TRBV5-1 combines with J gene TRBJ1-1; 8 nucleotides match TRBD1. This CDR3 is built from 14 residues. Germline V gene lookup returns CDR1 SGHRS and CDR2 YFSETQ.

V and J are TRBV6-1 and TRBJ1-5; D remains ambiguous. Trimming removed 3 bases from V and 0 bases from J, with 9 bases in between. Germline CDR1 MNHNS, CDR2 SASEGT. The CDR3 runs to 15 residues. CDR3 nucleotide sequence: TGTGCCAGCAGTGAGAGTACGGGTAGCAATCAGCCCCAGCATTTT. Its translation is CASSESTGSNQPQHF.

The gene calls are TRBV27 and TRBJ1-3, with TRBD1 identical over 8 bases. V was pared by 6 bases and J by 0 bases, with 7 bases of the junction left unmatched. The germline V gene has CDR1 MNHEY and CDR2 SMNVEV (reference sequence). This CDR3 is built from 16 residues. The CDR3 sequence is CASSWGQVSSGNTIYF. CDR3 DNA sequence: TGTGCCAGCAGCTGGGGACAGGTGAGCTCTGGAAACACCATATATTTT.

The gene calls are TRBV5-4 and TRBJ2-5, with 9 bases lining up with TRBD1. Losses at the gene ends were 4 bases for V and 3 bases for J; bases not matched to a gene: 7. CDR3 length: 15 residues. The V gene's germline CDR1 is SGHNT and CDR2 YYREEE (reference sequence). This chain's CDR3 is CASSGQRTGEETQYF. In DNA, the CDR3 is TGTGCCAGCAGCGGGCAAAGGACAGGGGAAGAGACCCAGTACTTC.

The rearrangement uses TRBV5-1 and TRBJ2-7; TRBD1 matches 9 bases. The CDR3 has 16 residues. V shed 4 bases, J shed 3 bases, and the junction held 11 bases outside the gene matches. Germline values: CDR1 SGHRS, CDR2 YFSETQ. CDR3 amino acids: CASSPNPGTGIYEQYF. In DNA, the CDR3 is TGCGCCAGCAGCCCAAACCCGGGGACAGGGATCTACGAGCAGTACTTC.